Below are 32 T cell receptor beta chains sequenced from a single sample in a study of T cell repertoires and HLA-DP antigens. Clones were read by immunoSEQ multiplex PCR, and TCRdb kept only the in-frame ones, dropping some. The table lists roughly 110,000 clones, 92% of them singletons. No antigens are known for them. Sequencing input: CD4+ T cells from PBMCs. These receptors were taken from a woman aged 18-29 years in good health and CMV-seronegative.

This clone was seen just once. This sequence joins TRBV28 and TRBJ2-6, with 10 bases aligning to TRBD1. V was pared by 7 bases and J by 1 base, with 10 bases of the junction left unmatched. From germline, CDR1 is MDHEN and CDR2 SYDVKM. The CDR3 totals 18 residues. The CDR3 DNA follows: TGTGCCAGCAATCTTAGACAGGGGGCATTTTCTGGGGCCAACGTCCTGACTTTC. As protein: CASNLRQGAFSGANVLTF.

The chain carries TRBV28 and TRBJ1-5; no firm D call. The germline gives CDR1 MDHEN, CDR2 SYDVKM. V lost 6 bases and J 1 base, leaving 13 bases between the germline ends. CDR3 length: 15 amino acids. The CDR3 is CASSATARSNQPQHF. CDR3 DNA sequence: TGTGCCAGCAGCGCCACGGCCAGGAGCAATCAGCCCCAGCATTTT. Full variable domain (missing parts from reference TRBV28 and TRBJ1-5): DVKVTQSSRYLVKRTGEKVFLECVQDMDHENMFWYRQDPGLGLRLIYFSYDVKMKEKGDIPEGYSVSREKKERFSLILESASTNQTSMYLCASSATARSNQPQHFGDGTRLSIL.

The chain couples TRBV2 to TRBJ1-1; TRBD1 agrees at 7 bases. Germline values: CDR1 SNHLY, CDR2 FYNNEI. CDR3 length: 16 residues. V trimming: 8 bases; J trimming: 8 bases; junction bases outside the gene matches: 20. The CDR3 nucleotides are TGTGCCAGCCGGGGGCGGGACAGTTCTCTCTACGGGGAAGCTTTCTTT. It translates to CASRGRDSSLYGEAFF.

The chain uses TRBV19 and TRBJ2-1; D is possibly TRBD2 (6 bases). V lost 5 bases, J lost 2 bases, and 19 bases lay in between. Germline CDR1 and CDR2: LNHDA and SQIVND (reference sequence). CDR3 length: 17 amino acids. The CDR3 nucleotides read TGTGCCAGTAGTTCCCGGACTGGCGGGGCGACCTACAATGAGCAGTTCTTC. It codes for CASSSRTGGATYNEQFF.

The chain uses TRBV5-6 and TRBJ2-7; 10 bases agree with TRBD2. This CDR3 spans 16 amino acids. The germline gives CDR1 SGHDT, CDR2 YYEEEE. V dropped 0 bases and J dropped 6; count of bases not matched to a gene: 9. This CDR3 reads CASSLGLAGADVEQYF. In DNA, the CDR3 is TGTGCCAGCAGCTTGGGCCTAGCGGGAGCTGATGTCGAGCAGTACTTC.

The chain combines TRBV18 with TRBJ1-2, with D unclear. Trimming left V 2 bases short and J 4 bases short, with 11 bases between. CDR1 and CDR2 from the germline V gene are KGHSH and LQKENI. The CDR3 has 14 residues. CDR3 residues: CASSPTASSYGYTF. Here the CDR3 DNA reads TGTGCCAGCTCACCAACAGCGTCTTCCTATGGCTACACCTTC.

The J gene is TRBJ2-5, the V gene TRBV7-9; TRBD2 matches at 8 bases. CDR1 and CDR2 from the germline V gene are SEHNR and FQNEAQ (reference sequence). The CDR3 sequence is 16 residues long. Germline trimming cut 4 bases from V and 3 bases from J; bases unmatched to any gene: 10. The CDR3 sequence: CASSSLAGTVEETQYF. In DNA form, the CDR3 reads TGTGCCAGCAGCTCGCTAGCGGGCACGGTCGAAGAGACCCAGTACTTC. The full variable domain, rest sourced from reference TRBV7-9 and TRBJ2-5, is DTGVSQNPRHKITKRGQNVTFRCDPISEHNRLYWYRQTLGQGPEFLTYFQNEAQLEKSRLLSDRFSAERPKGSFSTLEIQRTEQGDSAMYLCASSSLAGTVEETQYFGPGTRLLVL.

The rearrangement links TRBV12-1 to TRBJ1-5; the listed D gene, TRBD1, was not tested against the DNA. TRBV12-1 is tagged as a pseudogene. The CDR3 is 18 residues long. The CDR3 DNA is TGTGCCAGCAGCTTTCGCCAGGGGGGAGGATATAGCAATCAGCCCCAGCATTTT. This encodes CASSFRQGGGYSNQPQHF.

DNA of the CDR3: TGTGCCTGGAGTGTGGGACACCATCAGCCCCAGCATTTT. Translating it yields CAWSVGHHQPQHF. The chain recombines TRBV30 with TRBJ1-5; possibly TRBD1 for D (6 bases). The CDR3 is made up of 13 amino acids. CDR1 GTSNPN and CDR2 SVGIG come from the germline V gene (reference sequence). Trimming took off 0 bases at V and 5 bases at J, with 8 bases between the two ends.

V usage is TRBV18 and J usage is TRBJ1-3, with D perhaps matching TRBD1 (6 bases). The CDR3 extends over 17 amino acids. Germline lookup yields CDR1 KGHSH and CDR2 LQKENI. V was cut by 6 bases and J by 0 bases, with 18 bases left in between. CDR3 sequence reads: CASSPSTGVSSGNTIYF. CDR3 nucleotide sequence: TGTGCCAGCTCGCCATCGACAGGCGTGAGCTCTGGAAACACCATATATTTT. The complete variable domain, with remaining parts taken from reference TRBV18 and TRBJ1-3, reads NAGVMQNPRHLVRRRGQEARLRCSPMKGHSHVYWYRQLPEEGLKFMVYLQKENIIDESGMPKERFSAEFPKEGPSILRIQQVVRGDSAAYFCASSPSTGVSSGNTIYFGEGSWLTVV.

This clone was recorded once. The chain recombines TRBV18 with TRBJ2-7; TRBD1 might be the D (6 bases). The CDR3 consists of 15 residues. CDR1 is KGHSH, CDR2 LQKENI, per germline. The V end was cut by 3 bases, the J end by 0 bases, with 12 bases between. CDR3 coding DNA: TGTGCCAGCTCACCGTGGCAGGGGCTCTCCTACGAGCAGTACTTC. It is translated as CASSPWQGLSYEQYF.

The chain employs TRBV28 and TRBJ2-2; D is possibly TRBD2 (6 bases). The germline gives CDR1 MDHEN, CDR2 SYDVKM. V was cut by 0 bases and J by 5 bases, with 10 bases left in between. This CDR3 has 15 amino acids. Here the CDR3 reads CASSLWGGKTGELFF. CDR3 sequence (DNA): TGTGCCAGCAGTTTATGGGGCGGGAAGACCGGGGAGCTGTTTTTT.

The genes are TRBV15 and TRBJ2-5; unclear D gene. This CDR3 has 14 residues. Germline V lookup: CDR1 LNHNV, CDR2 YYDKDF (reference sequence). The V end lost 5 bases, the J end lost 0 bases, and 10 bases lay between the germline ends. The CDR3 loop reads CATSPGGYQETQYF. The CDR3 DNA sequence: TGTGCCACCAGCCCTGGTGGGTACCAAGAGACCCAGTACTTC.

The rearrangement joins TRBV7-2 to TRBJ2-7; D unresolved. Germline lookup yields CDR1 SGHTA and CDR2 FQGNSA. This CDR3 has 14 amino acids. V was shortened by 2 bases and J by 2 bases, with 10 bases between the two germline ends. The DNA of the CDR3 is TGTGCCAGCAGCTTATACGTCGGGCCCTACGAGCAGTACTTC. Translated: CASSLYVGPYEQYF.

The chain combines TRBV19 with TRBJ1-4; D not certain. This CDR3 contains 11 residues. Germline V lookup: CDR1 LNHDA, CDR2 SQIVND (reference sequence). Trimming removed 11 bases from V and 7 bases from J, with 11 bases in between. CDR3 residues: CAVKWGEKLFF. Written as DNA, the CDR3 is TGTGCCGTTAAATGGGGTGAAAAACTGTTTTTT.

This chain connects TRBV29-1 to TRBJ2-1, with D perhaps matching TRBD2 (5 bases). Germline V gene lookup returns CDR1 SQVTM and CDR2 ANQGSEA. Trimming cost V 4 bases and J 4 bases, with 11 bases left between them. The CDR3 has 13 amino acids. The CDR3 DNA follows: TGCAGCGTTGTAATAGCGCAATACAATGAGCAGTTCTTC. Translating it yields CSVVIAQYNEQFF.

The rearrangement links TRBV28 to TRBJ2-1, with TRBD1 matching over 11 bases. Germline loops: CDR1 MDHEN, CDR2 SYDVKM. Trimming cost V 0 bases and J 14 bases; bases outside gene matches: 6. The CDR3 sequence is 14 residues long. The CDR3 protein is CASSLWGQGVGEFF. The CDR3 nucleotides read TGTGCCAGCAGTTTATGGGGACAGGGGGTCGGGGAGTTCTTC.

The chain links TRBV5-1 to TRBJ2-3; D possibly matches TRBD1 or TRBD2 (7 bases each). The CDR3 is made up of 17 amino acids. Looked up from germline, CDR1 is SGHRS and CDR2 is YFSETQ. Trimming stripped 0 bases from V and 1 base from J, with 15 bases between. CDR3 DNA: TGCGCCAGCAGCTTGGGGGGCGGGGGACAGCGCACAGATACGCAGTATTTT. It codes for CASSLGGGGQRTDTQYF.

For the CDR3, the DNA is TGCGCCAGCAGCCACCCGTGGGCAGGACCGAAGAATGAAAAACTGTTTTTT. This translates into CASSHPWAGPKNEKLFF. The chain has TRBV4-1 and TRBJ1-4, with D uncertain. Germline V gene data show CDR1 as MGHRA and CDR2 as YSYEKL. The CDR3 loop spans 17 amino acids. V gave up 3 bases and J gave up 5 bases, with 19 bases separating them.

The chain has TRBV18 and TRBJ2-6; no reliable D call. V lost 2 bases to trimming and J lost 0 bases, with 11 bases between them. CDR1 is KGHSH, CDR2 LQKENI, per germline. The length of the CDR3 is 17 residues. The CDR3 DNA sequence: TGTGCCAGCTCACCATTCGTGCCCAGCTCTGGGGCCAACGTCCTGACTTTC. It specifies CASSPFVPSSGANVLTF.

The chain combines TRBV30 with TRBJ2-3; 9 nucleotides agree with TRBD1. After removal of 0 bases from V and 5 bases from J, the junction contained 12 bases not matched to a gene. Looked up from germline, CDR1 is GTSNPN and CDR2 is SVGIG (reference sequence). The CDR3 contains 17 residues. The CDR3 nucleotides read TGTGCCTGGAGTGTACCCGGGACAGGGCCACTCAGAGATACGCAGTATTTT. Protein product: CAWSVPGTGPLRDTQYF.

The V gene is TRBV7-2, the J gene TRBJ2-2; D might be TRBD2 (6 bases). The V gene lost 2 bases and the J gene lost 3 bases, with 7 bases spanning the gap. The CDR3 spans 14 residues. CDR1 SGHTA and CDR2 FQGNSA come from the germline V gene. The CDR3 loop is CASSLRGYTGELFF. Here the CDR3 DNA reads TGTGCCAGCAGCTTACGGGGGTACACCGGGGAGCTGTTTTTT.

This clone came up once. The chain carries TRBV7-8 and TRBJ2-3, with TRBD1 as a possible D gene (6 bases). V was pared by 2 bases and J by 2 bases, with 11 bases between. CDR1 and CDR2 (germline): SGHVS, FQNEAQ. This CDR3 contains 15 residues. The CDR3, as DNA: TGTGCCAGCAGCTTAAGGGCAGGGGCCACAGATACGCAGTATTTT. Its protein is CASSLRAGATDTQYF.

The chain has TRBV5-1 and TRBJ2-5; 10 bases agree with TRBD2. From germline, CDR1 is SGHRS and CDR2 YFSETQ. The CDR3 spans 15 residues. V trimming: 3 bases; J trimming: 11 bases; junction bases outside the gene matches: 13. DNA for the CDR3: TGCGCCAGCAGCTACGGAAGCGGGAGGGCCTCTGAGCAGTACTTC. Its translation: CASSYGSGRASEQYF.

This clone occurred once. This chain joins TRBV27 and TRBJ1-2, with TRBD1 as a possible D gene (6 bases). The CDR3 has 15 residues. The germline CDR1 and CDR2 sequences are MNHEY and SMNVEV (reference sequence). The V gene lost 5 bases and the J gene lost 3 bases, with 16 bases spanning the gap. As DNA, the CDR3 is TGTGCCAGCAGTCCAGGCTTGGGGACATACTATGGCTACACCTTC. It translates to CASSPGLGTYYGYTF.

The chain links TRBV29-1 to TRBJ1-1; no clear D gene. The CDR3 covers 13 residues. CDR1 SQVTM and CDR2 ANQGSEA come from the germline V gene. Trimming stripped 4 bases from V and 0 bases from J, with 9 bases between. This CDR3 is CSVGPRVNTEAFF. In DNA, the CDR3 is TGCAGCGTTGGTCCCAGAGTGAACACTGAAGCTTTCTTT.

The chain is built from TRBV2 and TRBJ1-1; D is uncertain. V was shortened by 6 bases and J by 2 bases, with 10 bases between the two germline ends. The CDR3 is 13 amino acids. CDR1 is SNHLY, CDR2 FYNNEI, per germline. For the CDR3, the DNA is TGTGCCAGCAGACTTCAAGTTAACACTGAAGCTTTCTTT. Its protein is CASRLQVNTEAFF.

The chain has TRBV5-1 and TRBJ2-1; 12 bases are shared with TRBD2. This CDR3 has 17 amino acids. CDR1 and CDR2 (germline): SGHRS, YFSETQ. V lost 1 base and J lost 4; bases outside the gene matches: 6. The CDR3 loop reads CASSLPSGRALYNEQFF. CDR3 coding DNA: TGCGCCAGCAGCTTGCCTAGCGGGAGGGCCCTTTACAATGAGCAGTTCTTC. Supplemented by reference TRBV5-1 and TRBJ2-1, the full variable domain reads KAGVTQTPRYLIKTRGQQVTLSCSPISGHRSVSWYQQTPGQGLQFLFEYFSETQRNKGNFPGRFSGRQFSNSRSEMNVSTLELGDSALYLCASSLPSGRALYNEQFFGPGTRLTVL.

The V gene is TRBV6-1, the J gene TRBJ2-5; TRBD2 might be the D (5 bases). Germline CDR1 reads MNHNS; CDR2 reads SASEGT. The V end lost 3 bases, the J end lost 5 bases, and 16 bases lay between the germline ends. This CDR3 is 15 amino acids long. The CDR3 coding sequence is TGTGCCAGCAGTGAGTCGGCGGTAAGAGGGGAGACCCAGTACTTC. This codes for CASSESAVRGETQYF.

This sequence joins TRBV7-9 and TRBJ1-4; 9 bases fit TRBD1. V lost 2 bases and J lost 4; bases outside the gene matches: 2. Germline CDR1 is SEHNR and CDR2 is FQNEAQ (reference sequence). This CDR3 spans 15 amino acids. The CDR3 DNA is TGTGCCAGCAGCTTAACGACAGGGGGTAATGAAAAACTGTTTTTT. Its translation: CASSLTTGGNEKLFF.

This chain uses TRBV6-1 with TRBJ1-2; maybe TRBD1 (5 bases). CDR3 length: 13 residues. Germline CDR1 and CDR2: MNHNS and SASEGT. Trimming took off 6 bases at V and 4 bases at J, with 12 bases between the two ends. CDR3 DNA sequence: TGTGCCAGCAGGAGGACACCGAGCTATGGCTACACCTTC. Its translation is CASRRTPSYGYTF.

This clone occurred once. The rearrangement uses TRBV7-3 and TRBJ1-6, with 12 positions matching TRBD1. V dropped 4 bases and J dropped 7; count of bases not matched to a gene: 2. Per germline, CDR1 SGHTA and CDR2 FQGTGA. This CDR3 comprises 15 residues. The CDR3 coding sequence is TGTGCCAGCAGCTCGGGACAGGGGGCAAATTCACCCCTCCACTTT. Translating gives CASSSGQGANSPLHF.